This entry features one T cell receptor beta chain sequence. This entry comes from a study of T cell changes during pregnancy in multiple sclerosis. Here immunoSEQ multiplex PCR was the method, and the copy in TCRdb shows in-frame clones only, minus some. Altogether about 42,000 clones are present, about 96% being singletons, with the ten largest covering approximately 1%. The sequencing here drew on peripheral blood, taken in the second trimester of pregnancy. The TCR was taken from a female donor with multiple sclerosis, enrolled in a pregnancy study.

CDR3 DNA sequence: TGTGCCTGGAACCCAGGGGGGACTGAAGCTTTCTTT. Residues: CAWNPGGTEAFF. The chain couples TRBV30 to TRBJ1-1; 7 nucleotides agree with TRBD1. Germline CDR1 reads GTSNPN; CDR2 reads SVGIG (reference sequence). The CDR3 covers 12 residues. V lost 4 bases to trimming and J lost 5 bases; unmatched junction nucleotides: 4.